These 10 T cell receptor beta chains were sequenced from one sample in a study of blood T cell repertoires in COVID-19. Here immunoSEQ multiplex PCR was the method, and the copy in TCRdb shows in-frame clones only, minus some. The sample lists about 150,000 clones; roughly 84% were seen once. Specimen: peripheral blood. Every receptor here comes from a man aged 25 to 45 with COVID-19, enrolled during active disease.

The table lists this clone with a few counts. The V and J genes are TRBV11-3 and TRBJ2-1; D gene unclear. Germline CDR1 and CDR2: SGHNT and YENEEA. The CDR3 runs to 15 residues. Trimming removed 9 bases from V and 1 base from J, with 16 bases in between. The DNA for the CDR3 is TGTGCCAGTGCTCGTGGGCCCAGTTCCTACAATGAGCAGTTCTTC. Amino acid sequence: CASARGPSSYNEQFF.

A few counts support this clone. In DNA, the CDR3 is TGTGCCAGCAGGGAGAGAAGCAGGGGGAATGAAAAACTGTTTTTT. It specifies CASRERSRGNEKLFF. The chain recombines TRBV2 with TRBJ1-4; 7 bases match TRBD1. The CDR3 covers 15 residues. CDR1 is SNHLY, CDR2 FYNNEI, per germline. Trimming took 6 bases from V and 5 from J; bases not matched to a gene: 9.

The genes are TRBV28 and TRBJ1-1, with D possibly being TRBD1 (5 bases). The germline V gene has CDR1 MDHEN and CDR2 SYDVKM. CDR3 length: 15 residues. V was cut by 6 bases and J by 4 bases, with 18 bases left in between. The CDR3 DNA is TGTGCCAGCAGCCTTTTGGGTTCAGGGCCCACTGAAGCTTTCTTT. Its translation: CASSLLGSGPTEAFF.

V is TRBV6-5 and J is TRBJ1-1, with 8 bases that match TRBD1. J was trimmed by 1 base and V by 11 bases; bases with no gene match: 3. CDR1 and CDR2 from the germline V gene are MNHEY and SVGAGI. The CDR3 loop spans 12 amino acids. CDR3 nucleotides: TGTGCCGCAGGGGGCTGGAACACTGAAGCTTTCTTT. Translated: CAAGGWNTEAFF.

In its sample, this clone was seen a few times. The chain joins TRBV2 to TRBJ1-5; 10 positions match TRBD1. Germline-derived CDR1 and CDR2 are SNHLY and FYNNEI. The CDR3 extends over 15 amino acids. V lost 6 bases, J lost 5 bases, and 7 bases stayed unmatched. This CDR3 reads CASRKGQGDDQPQHF. DNA of the CDR3: TGTGCCAGCAGAAAAGGACAGGGGGACGATCAGCCCCAGCATTTT.

This rearrangement joins TRBV4-1 to TRBJ1-1; D is perhaps TRBD1 (5 bases). CDR3 length: 12 residues. V was clipped by 5 bases and J by 10 bases, with 14 bases between them. Germline CDR1 reads MGHRA; CDR2 reads YSYEKL. The CDR3 spells CASSGDSPVAFF. The CDR3 DNA sequence: TGCGCCAGCAGCGGGGACTCCCCAGTAGCTTTCTTT.

The chain combines TRBV28 with TRBJ2-7, with TRBD2 as a possible D gene (5 bases). CDR1 and CDR2 (germline): MDHEN, SYDVKM. The CDR3 is made up of 13 amino acids. V gave up 5 bases and J gave up 2 bases, with 10 bases separating them. The CDR3 loop is CASSGSSPYEQYF. The CDR3 nucleotides are TGTGCCAGCAGTGGGAGTTCCCCCTACGAGCAGTACTTC.

V gene TRBV30 combines with J gene TRBJ1-2; TRBD1 might be the D (6 bases). Germline-derived CDR1 and CDR2 are GTSNPN and SVGIG (reference sequence). There are 14 residues in the CDR3. V was pared by 2 bases and J by 0 bases, with 10 bases between. CDR3 nucleotide sequence: TGTGCCTGGAGTAGGGGGTTAGCTAACTATGGCTACACCTTC. The encoded protein is CAWSRGLANYGYTF.

V and J are TRBV11-3 and TRBJ2-3; 8 bases agree with TRBD2. CDR1 and CDR2 from the germline V gene are SGHNT and YENEEA. Unmatched junction bases numbered 4, after V lost 3 bases and J lost 2 bases. The CDR3 covers 15 residues. The DNA of the CDR3 is TGTGCCAGCAGCTTCACTAGCGGATTCACAGATACGCAGTATTTT. Its protein is CASSFTSGFTDTQYF.

The chain has TRBV2 and TRBJ1-6; 7 bases are a match to TRBD1. The junction had 5 bases not matched to a gene; V was cut back by 8 bases and J by 7 bases. The CDR3 totals 13 residues. CDR1 and CDR2 (germline): SNHLY, FYNNEI. CDR3 amino acids: CASRGQENSPLHF. In DNA, the CDR3 is TGTGCCAGCCGCGGACAGGAGAATTCACCCCTCCACTTT.